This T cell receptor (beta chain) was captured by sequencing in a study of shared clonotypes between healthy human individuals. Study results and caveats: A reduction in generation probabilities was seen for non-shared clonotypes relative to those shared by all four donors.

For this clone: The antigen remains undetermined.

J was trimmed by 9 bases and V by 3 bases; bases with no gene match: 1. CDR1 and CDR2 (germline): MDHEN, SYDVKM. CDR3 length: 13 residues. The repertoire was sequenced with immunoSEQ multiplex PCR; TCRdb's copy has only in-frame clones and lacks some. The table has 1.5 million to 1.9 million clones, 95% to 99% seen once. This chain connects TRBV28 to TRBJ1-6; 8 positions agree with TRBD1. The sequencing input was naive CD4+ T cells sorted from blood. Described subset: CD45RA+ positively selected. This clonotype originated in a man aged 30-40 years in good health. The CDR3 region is CASSFRGPSPLHF. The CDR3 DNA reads TGTGCCAGCAGTTTCAGGGGGCCTTCACCCCTCCACTTT.